Listed below are T cell receptor beta chains from one sample, sequenced in a study of blood T cell repertoires in COVID-19. The protocol was immunoSEQ multiplex PCR, while the TCRdb copy is restricted to in-frame clones and leaves out a portion. The sample lists around 250,000 clones, approximately 85% occurring once. The sequenced sample consisted of PBMCs or T cells enriched from blood (not recorded which). The source of these receptors is a woman aged 50 to 60 who had been exposed to COVID-19. The CDR3 runs from the conserved cysteine through the conserved F or W. Fields, in order: V gene, J gene, D gene, clone size, CDR3 DNA, CDR3 protein. The D gene is left open where the match is weak. Size is stated for part of the rows, as once, few or many counts, or as a class when the clone is expanded.

TRBV6-5	TRBJ1-1	.	few	TGTGCCAGCAACACCGAGGGGGGGGCTCGGACTGAAGCTTTCTTT	CASNTEGGARTEAFF
TRBV30	TRBJ2-7	TRBD1	.	TGTGCCTGTTCCGGGACAGGGGGCTACGAGCAGTACTTC	CACSGTGGYEQYF
TRBV18	TRBJ1-1	.	.	TGTGCCAGCTCACCCAGGGGCGGTGGGAACACTGAAGCTTTCTTT	CASSPRGGGNTEAFF
TRBV7-8	TRBJ2-7	.	.	TGTGCCAGCAGCCCGCGGGCCATTTTAGGGCAGTACTTC	CASSPRAILGQYF
TRBV6-1	TRBJ2-3	.	.	TGTGCCAGCGCCGCAGGCTTCAGTTCCACAGATACGCAGTATTTT	CASAAGFSSTDTQYF
TRBV28	TRBJ1-3	.	.	TGTGCCAGCAGTTCAAATGGAGGGGTCTCTGGAAACACCATATATTTT	CASSSNGGVSGNTIYF
TRBV19	TRBJ2-7	TRBD1	.	TGTGCCAGTAGTTCACAGGGGTCCTCCTCCTACGAGCAGTACTTC	CASSSQGSSSYEQYF
TRBV28	TRBJ2-3	TRBD2	.	TGTGCCAGCAGTCCCTGGACTAGCGGGGGTTTGAGAGATACGCAGTATTTT	CASSPWTSGGLRDTQYF
TRBV11-2	TRBJ2-3	TRBD1	.	TGTGCCAGCAGCGAGAGGACAGGCCCCACAGATACGCAGTATTTT	CASSERTGPTDTQYF
TRBV19	TRBJ1-6	TRBD1	.	TGTGCCAGCCGCCCAGGGGGCAATTCACCCCTCCACTTT	CASRPGGNSPLHF
TRBV28	TRBJ1-1	.	.	TGTGCCACCCACAGGGATATAGACACTGAAGCTTTCTTT	CATHRDIDTEAFF
TRBV28	TRBJ2-7	TRBD2	.	TGTGCCAGCAGTCCTAGCGGGGACTACGAGCAGTACTTC	CASSPSGDYEQYF
TRBV29-1	TRBJ2-5	.	.	TGCAGCGTTGAAGATCGGGGTGGCAGGTCCTTCCAAGAGACCCAGTACTTC	CSVEDRGGRSFQETQYF
TRBV19	TRBJ1-5	.	.	TGTGCCAGTAGTATCTCGGACAGTTTGGGGCAGCCCCAGCATTTT	CASSISDSLGQPQHF
TRBV5-1	TRBJ1-2	.	.	TGCGCCAGCAGCTTGGATCAACCAGGGGTAGGTGGCTACACCTTC	CASSLDQPGVGGYTF
TRBV5-4	TRBJ2-3	.	.	TGTGCCAGCAGCGGCTCAACGCGGGATACGCAGTATTTT	CASSGSTRDTQYF
TRBV3-1/TRBV3-2	TRBJ1-4	.	.	TGTGCCAGCAGCACTTCAGGGGTGGCGGAAAAACTGTTTTTT	CASSTSGVAEKLFF
TRBV10-1	TRBJ2-1	.	.	TGCGCCAGCAGCGGGAATCAAAGGTACAATGAGCAGTTCTTC	CASSGNQRYNEQFF
TRBV6-1	TRBJ2-5	TRBD2	.	TGTGCCAGCAGTGAAGCGCTGGGAGGGGTCCAAGAGACCCAGTACTTC	CASSEALGGVQETQYF
TRBV4-1	TRBJ2-3	.	.	TGCGCCAGCAGCCAAGTGGGGGCGGCCACAGATACGCAGTATTTT	CASSQVGAATDTQYF
TRBV28	TRBJ1-5	.	few	TGTGCCAGCAGTTTAACCGACGGGTTGGTACATTTT	CASSLTDGLVHF
TRBV24-1	TRBJ2-1	.	.	TGTGCCACCAGTGCCGGGGCCAGGGGAGGGAGTAATGAGCAGTTCTTC	CATSAGARGGSNEQFF
TRBV14	TRBJ2-7	.	.	TGTGCCAGCAGCCAAGGATACGAGAACGAGCAGTACTTC	CASSQGYENEQYF
TRBV7-9	TRBJ2-2	.	.	TGTGCCAGCTCGGCCGTGACAGGCCGCACCGGGGAGCTGTTTTTT	CASSAVTGRTGELFF
TRBV5-1	TRBJ2-5	.	many	TGCGCCAGCAGCTATCTCGGGGGAGTCCAAGAGACCCAGTACTTC	CASSYLGGVQETQYF
TRBV29-1	TRBJ1-1	.	.	TGCAGCGTCAATACAGGGAACACTGAAGCTTTCTTT	CSVNTGNTEAFF
TRBV28	TRBJ1-5	.	.	TGTGCCAGCAGTATACTCGTGGGCCAGCCCCAGCATTTT	CASSILVGQPQHF
TRBV11-2	TRBJ1-3	TRBD1	.	TGTGCCAGCAGCCTCACAGGGGTCCCCCTAAGCTCTGGAAACACCATATATTTT	CASSLTGVPLSSGNTIYF
TRBV5-1	TRBJ2-1	.	once	TGCGCCAGCAGCTTAAGCGGCTCAGGCAATGAGCAGTTCTTC	CASSLSGSGNEQFF
TRBV5-1	TRBJ2-5	TRBD1	.	TGCGCCAGCAGCTTGGGGGACAGGGTGGGAGAGACCCAGTACTTC	CASSLGDRVGETQYF